The 22 T cell receptor beta chains below all came from one sample that was sequenced in a study of T cells in tuberculosis. The table came from immunoSEQ multiplex PCR; TCRdb's copy has only in-frame clones and leaves some out. Of 25,000 to 35,000 clones listed, roughly 86% are singletons. The time point: new active TB diagnosis, blood taken before or within 7 days of starting treatment. The source material was PBMCs, sampled at tuberculosis diagnosis. These receptors were collected from an adult with tuberculosis.

This chain links TRBV7-9 with TRBJ2-3; possibly TRBD1 for D (6 bases). The CDR3 is 13 amino acids. Germline V gene sequence: CDR1 SEHNR, CDR2 FQNEAQ (reference sequence). V lost 5 bases and J 6 bases, leaving 12 bases between the germline ends. CDR3 nucleotide sequence: TGTGCCAGCAGCCGGAACAGGGATGATACGCAGTATTTT. Protein: CASSRNRDDTQYF.

The V gene is TRBV10-3, the J gene TRBJ2-5; TRBD1 matches at 9 bases. The J call may be incorrect, as the DNA end agrees better with TRBJ2-7. The germline gives CDR1 ENHRY, CDR2 SYGVKD. CDR3 length: 15 residues. The CDR3 spells CAISEPTGGSYEQYF. The DNA of the CDR3 is TGTGCCATCAGTGAGCCGACAGGGGGCTCCTACGAGCAGTACTTC.

The rearrangement joins TRBV7-2 to TRBJ2-5; 7 bases are a match to TRBD2. The junction had 9 bases not matched to a gene; V was cut back by 9 bases and J by 2 bases. CDR1 SGHTA and CDR2 FQGNSA come from the germline V gene. The CDR3 is 14 amino acids. The CDR3 spells CASASWGGQETQYF. The CDR3 DNA sequence: TGTGCCAGTGCCTCCTGGGGGGGGCAAGAGACCCAGTACTTC.

This chain connects TRBV7-2 to TRBJ2-3, with TRBD1 matching over 7 bases. The CDR3 contains 16 residues. The junction had 5 bases not matched to a gene; V was cut back by 1 base and J by 1 base. Germline loops: CDR1 SGHTA, CDR2 FQGNSA. The CDR3 sequence is CASSLDKGTGTDTQYF. The CDR3 nucleotides are TGTGCCAGCAGCTTAGATAAGGGGACAGGCACAGATACGCAGTATTTT.

The chain uses TRBV4-1 and TRBJ2-7; maybe TRBD2 (6 bases). Trimming cost V 0 bases and J 0 bases, with 9 bases left between them. This CDR3 is 15 amino acids long. The germline CDR1 and CDR2 sequences are MGHRA and YSYEKL. The CDR3 nucleotides read TGCGCCAGCAGCCAAGACCGGGACTCCTCCTACGAGCAGTACTTC. Translated: CASSQDRDSSYEQYF.

The gene calls are TRBV7-9 and TRBJ1-4; 7 nucleotides line up with TRBD1. The germline V gene encodes CDR1 SEHNR and CDR2 FQNEAQ (reference sequence). The CDR3 length is 15 residues. V lost 5 bases and J lost 5; bases outside the gene matches: 8. Here the CDR3 DNA reads TGTGCCAGCAGCCTAGAGGGGACAGCAAATGAAAAACTGTTTTTT. Translating it yields CASSLEGTANEKLFF.

This clone appeared a few times. The chain recombines TRBV2 with TRBJ2-3; TRBD1 matches 8 bases. Trimming removed 6 bases from V and 2 bases from J; junction bases left unmatched: 7. CDR3 length: 15 residues. The germline V gene has CDR1 SNHLY and CDR2 FYNNEI. The CDR3 sequence is CASREGQVNTDTQYF. In nucleotides, the CDR3 is TGTGCCAGCAGGGAGGGACAGGTGAACACAGATACGCAGTATTTT.

V is TRBV5-1 and J is TRBJ1-2; 7 bases map to TRBD1. CDR1 and CDR2 from the germline V gene are SGHRS and YFSETQ. This CDR3 contains 16 residues. With 0 bases clipped from V and 4 bases from J, the junction kept 9 bases outside the gene matches. The DNA of the CDR3 is TGCGCCAGCAGCTTGGACGAAGGGACAGTCGTCTATGGCTACACCTTC. Residues: CASSLDEGTVVYGYTF.

This rearrangement joins TRBV19 to TRBJ1-5, with TRBD1 as a possible D gene (5 bases). Germline V CDR1 and CDR2: LNHDA, SQIVND (reference sequence). The V and J ends lost 5 bases and 0 bases respectively, with 8 bases between them. This CDR3 is 14 amino acids long. The CDR3 region has the DNA TGTGCCAGTAGTCAGGGACTTAGCAATCAGCCCCAGCATTTT. Translated: CASSQGLSNQPQHF.

About this clone itself: This same CDR3 is encoded by further DNA sequences in the sample. V is TRBV4-1 and J is TRBJ2-3, with 8 bases that match TRBD2. V gave up 0 bases and J gave up 0 bases; unmatched junction bases: 5. Germline loops: CDR1 MGHRA, CDR2 YSYEKL. The CDR3 runs 17 residues. CDR3 sequence (DNA): TGCGCCAGCAGCCAAGATCCTCCTAGCGGGAGCACAGATACGCAGTATTTT. Translation: CASSQDPPSGSTDTQYF.

The chain has TRBV2 and TRBJ2-7, with 13 bases fitting TRBD2. CDR1 SNHLY and CDR2 FYNNEI come from the germline V gene. V lost 5 bases to trimming and J lost 4 bases; unmatched junction nucleotides: 8. The CDR3 runs to 16 residues. This CDR3 is CASSRTSGGASYEQYF. The CDR3 bases are TGTGCCAGCAGTCGAACTAGCGGGGGGGCCTCGTACGAGCAGTACTTC.

The chain joins TRBV13 to TRBJ2-2, with 7 bases that match TRBD2. CDR1 is PRHDT, CDR2 FYEKMQ, per germline (reference sequence). With 1 base clipped from V and 1 base from J, the junction kept 0 bases outside the gene matches. The CDR3 length is 15 residues. CDR3 coding DNA: TGTGCCAGCAGCTTAGCGGGAGGGAACACCGGGGAGCTGTTTTTT. This gives the protein CASSLAGGNTGELFF.

The rearrangement links TRBV21-1 to TRBJ1-5. TRBV21-1 is a known pseudogene. This CDR3 contains 15 residues. The CDR3 DNA sequence: TGTGCCAGCAGCAAAAAAACTGGTGAACTTGAGCCCCAGCATTTT. Its protein product is CASSKKTGELEPQHF.

V usage is TRBV18 and J usage is TRBJ1-5, with TRBD1 matching over 9 bases. Germline-derived CDR1 and CDR2 are KGHSH and LQKENI. The CDR3 sequence is 15 residues long. Losses at the gene ends were 2 bases for V and 6 bases for J; bases not matched to a gene: 5. CDR3 sequence reads: CASSPVGQGLQPQHF. The CDR3 coding sequence is TGTGCCAGCTCACCAGTGGGACAGGGACTTCAGCCCCAGCATTTT.

Comment on this clone: A read error may account for a junction end that differs from germline. This chain connects TRBV7-9 to TRBJ1-2; D not resolved. The length of the CDR3 is 16 residues. Looked up from germline, CDR1 is SEHNR and CDR2 is FQNEAQ (reference sequence). CDR3 loop: CASSLGRGRPGGRVFF. CDR3 bases: TGTGCCAGCAGCTTAGGGCGAGGGCGGCCTGGTGGGAGAGTCTTCTTC.

About this clone: Sequence at one end of the junction differs from germline and may be a read error. The chain has TRBV7-2 and TRBJ2-1; D unclear. The CDR3 is 11 residues long. The germline V gene encodes CDR1 SGHTA and CDR2 FQGNSA. The CDR3 coding sequence is TGTGCCAGCAGCGCCTACGATGAGCAGTTCTTC. This gives the protein CASSAYDEQFF.

The V and J genes are TRBV19 and TRBJ1-6, with a possible D match to TRBD1 (6 bases). Trimming removed 5 bases at V and 7 bases at J, with 18 bases between. Germline V CDR1 and CDR2: LNHDA, SQIVND (reference sequence). The CDR3 has 16 amino acids. Here the CDR3 DNA reads TGTGCCAGTAGTGAAACAGGGCGAAGCCGGAATTCACCCCTCCACTTT. The encoded protein is CASSETGRSRNSPLHF.

This chain joins TRBV27 and TRBJ2-2; 14 bases align to TRBD2. With 6 bases clipped from V and 4 bases from J, the junction kept 1 base outside the gene matches. The V gene's germline CDR1 is MNHEY and CDR2 SMNVEV (reference sequence). The CDR3 is 15 amino acids. CDR3 loop: CASRGLAGATGELFF. For the CDR3, the DNA is TGTGCCAGCAGGGGACTAGCGGGGGCCACCGGGGAGCTGTTTTTT.

The rearrangement links TRBV7-2 to TRBJ2-7; possible D gene TRBD1, 6 bases. This CDR3 is built from 14 residues. The germline gives CDR1 SGHTA, CDR2 FQGNSA. Trimming took off 5 bases at V and 0 bases at J, with 11 bases between the two ends. CDR3 residues: CASSPRGGSYEQYF. The CDR3 bases are TGTGCCAGCAGCCCCCGAGGGGGCTCCTACGAGCAGTACTTC.

The chain combines TRBV5-1 with TRBJ2-1; 10 nucleotides line up with TRBD1. The germline V gene has CDR1 SGHRS and CDR2 YFSETQ. CDR3 length: 15 residues. Trimming took 4 bases from V and 5 from J; bases not matched to a gene: 6. CDR3 nucleotides: TGCGCCAGCAGCCGCCTCGGGACAGGGGACAATGAGCAGTTCTTC. Protein: CASSRLGTGDNEQFF.

This clone was seen a few times. The chain couples TRBV7-7 to TRBJ1-5; 8 nucleotides agree with TRBD1. The CDR3 spans 20 residues. With 5 bases clipped from V and 0 bases from J, the junction kept 18 bases outside the gene matches. Germline V gives CDR1 SSHAT, CDR2 FNYEAQ (reference sequence). The CDR3 DNA sequence: TGTGCCAGCAGCACTTCGGACAGGGTTTACCATTTTATTAGCAATCAGCCCCAGCATTTT. The encoded protein is CASSTSDRVYHFISNQPQHF.

The DNA for the CDR3 is TGTGCCAGCAGGGGGGGAACAGGGGATGGCTACACCTTC. The encoded protein is CASRGGTGDGYTF. The chain links TRBV6-5 to TRBJ1-2; 7 bases align to TRBD1. V was clipped by 6 bases and J by 6 bases; unmatched bases: 7. Looked up from germline, CDR1 is MNHEY and CDR2 is SVGAGI. This CDR3 is built from 13 residues.